The rows below give T cell receptor beta chains drawn from one sample of a study of cytomegalovirus exposure and HLA in healthy donors. Repertoires were generated with immunoSEQ multiplex PCR, while TCRdb's copy carries only in-frame clones and drops some. Of some 110,000 clones listed, roughly 85% are singletons. Sequenced: PBMCs. The receptor source for this set is a man younger than 40 in good health and CMV-seropositive. CDR3s include the opening cysteine and the closing phenylalanine or tryptophan. A D gene is named only where the DNA matches it firmly.

TRBV6-4	-	TRBJ2-3	CASSEDQGSTDTQYF
TRBV6-1	-	TRBJ2-2	CASTGGTNTGELFF
TRBV18	-	TRBJ2-7	CASSPPDDRWKSYEQYF
TRBV21-1	-	TRBJ2-3	CASSRWGPKDTQYF
TRBV5-4	TRBD1	TRBJ2-1	CASSPGQDLSGEQFF
TRBV5-6	-	TRBJ1-4	CASSSGGATNEKLFF
TRBV6-5	-	TRBJ1-2	CASSYSEGAYGYTF
TRBV29-1	TRBD1	TRBJ1-2	CSGTDRANYGYTF
TRBV5-4	-	TRBJ2-7	CASSFGGDRDEQYF
TRBV11-2	TRBD2	TRBJ2-6	CASSHLAGAGANVLTF